This passage covers 10 T cell receptor beta chains from one sample sequenced in a study of identical twins. A single record per CDR3 protein comes from TCRdb applying MiXCR to the 5' RACE reads. Seen here are about 890,000 distinct CDR3 sequences, approximately 13% observed once, and the top ten hold 1.5% to 2%. These data were also reused for a study on yellow fever vaccine responses in identical twins.

Material: PBMCs. These receptors all come from a woman between 18 and 29 years old in good health.

This clonotype appeared a few times. The J gene is TRBJ1-1, the V gene TRBV9, with unresolved D. Germline lookup yields CDR1 SGDLS and CDR2 YYNGEE. The CDR3 contains 15 residues. Trimming left V 3 bases short and J 3 bases short, with 15 bases between. CDR3 nucleotide sequence: TGTGCCAGCAGCGGGGCGAGTGGATGGGACACTGAAGCTTTCTTT. As protein: CASSGASGWDTEAFF.

This clonotype turned up a few times. The CDR3 loop reads CSVVAEQGVVSTQYF. The DNA for the CDR3 is TGCAGCGTTGTTGCTGAGCAGGGTGTAGTAAGTACGCAGTATTTT. V usage is TRBV29-1 and J usage is TRBJ2-3, with D tentatively TRBD1 (5 bases). In germline, CDR1 is SQVTM, CDR2 ANQGSEA. CDR3 length: 15 amino acids. V was clipped by 4 bases and J by 8 bases, with 22 bases between them.

This clonotype appeared a few times. The chain recombines TRBV5-6 with TRBJ1-1; 7 bases align to TRBD1. Germline-derived CDR1 and CDR2 are SGHDT and YYEEEE. After removal of 4 bases from V and 5 bases from J, the junction contained 5 bases not matched to a gene. CDR3 length equals 13 residues. The CDR3: CASSPYRGTEAFF. In DNA, the CDR3 is TGTGCCAGCAGCCCATACAGGGGAACTGAAGCTTTCTTT.

This clonotype was seen more than once but under ten times. V gene TRBV5-1 combines with J gene TRBJ2-3; 10 nucleotides line up with TRBD1. This CDR3 is built from 15 residues. Germline CDR1 is SGHRS and CDR2 is YFSETQ. V lost 0 bases, J lost 4 bases, and 2 bases stayed unmatched. This CDR3 is CASSLAGTGADTQYF. The DNA of the CDR3 is TGCGCCAGCAGCTTGGCCGGGACAGGGGCAGATACGCAGTATTTT.

This clonotype was picked up many times. The chain has TRBV20-1 and TRBJ2-1; D remains ambiguous. V gave up 0 bases and J gave up 12 bases, with 9 bases separating them. The CDR3 is 11 amino acids. The germline V gene encodes CDR1 DFQATT and CDR2 SNEGSKA (reference sequence). The DNA for the CDR3 is TGCAGTGCTAGAGATATAGTGCGGCAGTTCTTC. It codes for CSARDIVRQFF.

CDR3 DNA sequence: TGCGCCAGCAGCTTGGCTTGGGGGACTAGCGGGAGAAATGAGCAGTTCTTC. Translating gives CASSLAWGTSGRNEQFF. The J gene is TRBJ2-1, the V gene TRBV5-1; 14 bases map to TRBD2. Germline V gives CDR1 SGHRS, CDR2 YFSETQ. The ends lost 0 bases at V and 7 bases at J; junction bases unmatched: 6. The CDR3 covers 17 residues.

The chain couples TRBV9 to TRBJ2-4, with TRBD1 matching over 8 bases. Trimming removed 7 bases from V and 1 base from J; junction bases left unmatched: 16. The CDR3 is 18 residues long. In germline, CDR1 is SGDLS, CDR2 YYNGEE. This CDR3 is CASLLGQGYVGAKNIQYF. The DNA of the CDR3 is TGTGCCAGCCTACTAGGACAGGGATATGTTGGGGCCAAAAACATTCAGTACTTC.

This rearrangement joins TRBV20-1 to TRBJ1-1, with D unresolved. This CDR3 spans 16 amino acids. Germline lookup yields CDR1 DFQATT and CDR2 SNEGSKA (reference sequence). The germline V and J ends were trimmed by 3 bases and 1 base, with 18 bases remaining between them. CDR3 in DNA: TGCAGTGCTAGTCCCCCCGTCGGCCTAGGGAACACTGAAGCTTTCTTT. Translating it yields CSASPPVGLGNTEAFF.

The table lists this clonotype with a few counts. The chain employs TRBV12-3 or TRBV12-4 and TRBJ2-1; tentatively, D is TRBD1 (6 bases). The CDR3 contains 13 residues. Trimming shortened V by 5 bases and J by 7 bases, and 12 bases separated the two germline ends. The CDR3 sequence: CASSDRSRNEQFF. For the CDR3, the DNA is TGTGCCAGCAGTGACAGGTCTAGGAATGAGCAGTTCTTC.

This sequence joins TRBV5-1 and TRBJ2-3, with TRBD2 identical over 10 bases. The CDR3 runs 19 residues. The J segment lost 2 bases and the V segment lost 4 bases, leaving 16 bases of the junction unmatched. Looked up from germline, CDR1 is SGHRS and CDR2 is YFSETQ. The CDR3 coding sequence is TGCGCCAGCAGCCCCAAGGGGCTAGCGGGGGCCCAGTACACAGATACGCAGTATTTT. This translates into CASSPKGLAGAQYTDTQYF.